This TCR beta chain comes out of a study of CD8 T cells in Susac syndrome. TCR beta sequencing was performed on blood CD8+ and CD4+ T cells. With random hexamers, about 0.5 to 1 ug RNA was reverse transcribed. A single record per CDR3 protein comes from TCRdb applying MiXCR to the immunoSEQ multiplex PCR reads. The data hold some 150,000 distinct CDR3 sequences, with approximately 95% observed a single time. Germline CDR1 and CDR2: LNHDA and SQIVND (reference sequence). The junction had 8 bases not matched to a gene; V was cut back by 5 bases and J by 3 bases. The CDR3 is 15 residues long. V usage is TRBV19 and J usage is TRBJ2-5, with TRBD1 matching 8 bases. The receptor was isolated from a human donor with Susac syndrome. Sequencing was done on a sample of CD4+ T cells from PBMCs. The CDR3 reads CASSLTGTGKETQYF. Here the CDR3 DNA reads TGTGCCAGTAGTCTCACGGGGACAGGAAAAGAGACCCAGTACTTC.